This T cell receptor (beta chain) was sequenced during a study of shared clonotypes between healthy human individuals. Measured with immunoSEQ multiplex PCR; TCRdb has only the in-frame clones, and not every one. Here the sample spans approximately 2,200,000 clones, about 93% being singletons. Only CD45RO-negative cells positively selected for CCR7 counted as naive CD8 cells, so terminally differentiated effector memory CD45RA+ cells were excluded. Germline CDR1 reads MDHEN; CDR2 reads SYDVKM. The junction had 6 bases not matched to a gene; V was cut back by 3 bases and J by 4 bases. The CDR3 covers 14 residues. With respect to this clone: Additional DNA sequences in this sample encode the identical CDR3.

This chain links TRBV28 with TRBJ2-7, with 7 positions matching TRBD1. This TCR was recovered from a man aged 18 to 30 in good health. Some clones in this sample may be carry-over from other donors' samples. Material for sequencing was naive CD8+ T cells from PBMCs. DNA of the CDR3: TGTGCCAGCAGTTTGGGGGACAGAGGATACGAGCAGTACTTC. Amino acids: CASSLGDRGYEQYF.